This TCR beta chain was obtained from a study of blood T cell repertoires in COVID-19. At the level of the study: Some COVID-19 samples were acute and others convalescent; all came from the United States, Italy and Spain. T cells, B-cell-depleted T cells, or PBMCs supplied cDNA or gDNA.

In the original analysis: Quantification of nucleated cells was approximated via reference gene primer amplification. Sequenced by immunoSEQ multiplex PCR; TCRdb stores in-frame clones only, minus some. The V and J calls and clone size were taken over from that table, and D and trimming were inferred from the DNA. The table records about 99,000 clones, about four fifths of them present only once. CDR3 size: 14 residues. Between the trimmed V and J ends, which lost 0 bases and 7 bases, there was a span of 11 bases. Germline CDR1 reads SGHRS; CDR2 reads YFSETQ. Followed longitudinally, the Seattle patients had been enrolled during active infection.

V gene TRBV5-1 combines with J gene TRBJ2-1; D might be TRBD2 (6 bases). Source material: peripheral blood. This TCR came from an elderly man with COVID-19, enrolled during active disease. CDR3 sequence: CASSLATRLNEQFF. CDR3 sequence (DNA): TGCGCCAGCAGCTTGGCGACTAGGCTAAATGAGCAGTTCTTC.